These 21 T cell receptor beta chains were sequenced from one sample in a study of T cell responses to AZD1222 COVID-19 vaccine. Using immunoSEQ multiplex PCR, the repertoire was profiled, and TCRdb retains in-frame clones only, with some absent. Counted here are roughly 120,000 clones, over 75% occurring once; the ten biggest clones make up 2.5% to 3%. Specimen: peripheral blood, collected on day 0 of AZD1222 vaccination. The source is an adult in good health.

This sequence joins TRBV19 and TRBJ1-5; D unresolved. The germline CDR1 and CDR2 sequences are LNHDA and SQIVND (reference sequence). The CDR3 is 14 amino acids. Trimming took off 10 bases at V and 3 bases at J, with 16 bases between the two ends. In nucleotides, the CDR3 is TGTGCCACTGCCGGGCCAGTAATCAATCAGCCCCAGCATTTT. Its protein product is CATAGPVINQPQHF.

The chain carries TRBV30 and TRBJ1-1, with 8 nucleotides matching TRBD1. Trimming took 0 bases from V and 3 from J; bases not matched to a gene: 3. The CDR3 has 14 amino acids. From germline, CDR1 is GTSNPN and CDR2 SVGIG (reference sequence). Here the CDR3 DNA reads TGTGCCTGGAGTGTTACAGGGGGGTACACTGAAGCTTTCTTT. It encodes CAWSVTGGYTEAFF.

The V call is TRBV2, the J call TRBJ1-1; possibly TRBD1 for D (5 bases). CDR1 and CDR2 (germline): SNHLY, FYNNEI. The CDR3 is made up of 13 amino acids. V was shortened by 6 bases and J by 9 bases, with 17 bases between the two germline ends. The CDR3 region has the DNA TGTGCCAGCAGACAGGACCCCCGGATGAAAGCTTTCTTT. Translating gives CASRQDPRMKAFF.

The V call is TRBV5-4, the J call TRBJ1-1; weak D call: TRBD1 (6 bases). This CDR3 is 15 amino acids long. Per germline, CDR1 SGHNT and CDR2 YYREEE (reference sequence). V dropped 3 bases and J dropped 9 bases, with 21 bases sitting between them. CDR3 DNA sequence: TGTGCCAGCAGCTCTCCGACAACAGGGTATGGTAAAGCTTTCTTT. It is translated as CASSSPTTGYGKAFF.

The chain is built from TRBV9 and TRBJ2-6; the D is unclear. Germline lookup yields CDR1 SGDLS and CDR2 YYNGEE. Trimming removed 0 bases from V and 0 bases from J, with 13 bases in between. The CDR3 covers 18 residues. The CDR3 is CASSVAPGATSGANVLTF. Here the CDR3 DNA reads TGTGCCAGCAGCGTAGCCCCAGGCGCCACCTCTGGGGCCAACGTCCTGACTTTC. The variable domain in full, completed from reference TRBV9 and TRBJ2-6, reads DSGVTQTPKHLITATGQRVTLRCSPRSGDLSVYWYQQSLDQGLQFLIQYYNGEERAKGNILERFSAQQFPDLHSELNLSSLELGDSALYFCASSVAPGATSGANVLTFGAGSRLTVL.

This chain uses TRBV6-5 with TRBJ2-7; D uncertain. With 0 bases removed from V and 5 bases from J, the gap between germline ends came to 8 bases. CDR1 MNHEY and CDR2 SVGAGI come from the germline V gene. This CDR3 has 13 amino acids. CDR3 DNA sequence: TGTGCCAGCAGTTACTCAAGTCGGAACGAGCAGTACTTC. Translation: CASSYSSRNEQYF.

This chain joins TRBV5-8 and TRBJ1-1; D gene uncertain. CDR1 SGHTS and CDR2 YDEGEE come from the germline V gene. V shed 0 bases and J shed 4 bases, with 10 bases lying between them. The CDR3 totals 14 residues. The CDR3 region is CASSLVGVSTEAFF. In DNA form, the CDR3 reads TGTGCCAGCAGCTTGGTCGGAGTCAGCACTGAAGCTTTCTTT.

CDR3 loop: CASSPRTVWDIQYF. In DNA, the CDR3 is TGTGCCAGCTCACCGAGGACGGTTTGGGACATTCAGTACTTC. V usage is TRBV18 and J usage is TRBJ2-4; D gene unclear. CDR3 length: 14 residues. V lost 3 bases and J lost 8, with 14 bases in between. Per the germline V gene, CDR1 is KGHSH and CDR2 is LQKENI.

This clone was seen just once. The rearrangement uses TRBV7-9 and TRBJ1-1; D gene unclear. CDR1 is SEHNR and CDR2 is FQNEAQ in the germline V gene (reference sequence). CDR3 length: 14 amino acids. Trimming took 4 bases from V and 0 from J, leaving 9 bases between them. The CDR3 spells CASSSGWVNTEAFF. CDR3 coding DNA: TGTGCCAGCAGCTCCGGGTGGGTGAACACTGAAGCTTTCTTT.

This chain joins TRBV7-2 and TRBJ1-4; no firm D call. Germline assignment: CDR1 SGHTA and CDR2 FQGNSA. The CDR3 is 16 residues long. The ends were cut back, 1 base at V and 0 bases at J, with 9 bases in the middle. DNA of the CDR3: TGTGCCAGCAGCTTAGGGGTAGGCGCAACTAATGAAAAACTGTTTTTT. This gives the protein CASSLGVGATNEKLFF.

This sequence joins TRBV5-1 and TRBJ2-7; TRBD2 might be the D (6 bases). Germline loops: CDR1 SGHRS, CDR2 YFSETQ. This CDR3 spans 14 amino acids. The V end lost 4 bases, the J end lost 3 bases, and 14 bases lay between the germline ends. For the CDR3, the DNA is TGCGCCAGCAGCACAGACGGGACTTACTACGAGCAGTACTTC. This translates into CASSTDGTYYEQYF.

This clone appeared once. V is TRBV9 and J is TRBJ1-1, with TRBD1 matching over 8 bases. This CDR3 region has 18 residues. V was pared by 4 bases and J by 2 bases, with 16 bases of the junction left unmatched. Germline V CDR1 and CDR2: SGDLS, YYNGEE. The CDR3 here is CASSPRGQVPPLNTEAFF. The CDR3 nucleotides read TGTGCCAGCAGCCCCCGGGGACAGGTTCCCCCCCTCAACACTGAAGCTTTCTTT.

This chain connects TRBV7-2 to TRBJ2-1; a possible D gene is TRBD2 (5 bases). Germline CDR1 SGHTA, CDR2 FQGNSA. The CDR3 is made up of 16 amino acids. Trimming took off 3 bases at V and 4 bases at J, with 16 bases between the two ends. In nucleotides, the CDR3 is TGTGCCAGCAGCTTGGACGGGCGGACTCGATACAATGAGCAGTTCTTC. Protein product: CASSLDGRTRYNEQFF.

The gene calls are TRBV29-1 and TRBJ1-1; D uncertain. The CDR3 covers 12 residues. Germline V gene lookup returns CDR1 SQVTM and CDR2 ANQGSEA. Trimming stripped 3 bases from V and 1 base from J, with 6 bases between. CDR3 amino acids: CSVDTSNTEAFF. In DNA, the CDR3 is TGCAGCGTTGACACTTCGAACACTGAAGCTTTCTTT.

CDR3 in amino acids: CASSFPGTPTYGYTF. The CDR3 coding sequence is TGTGCCAGCAGCTTTCCCGGGACACCTACCTATGGCTACACCTTC. V and J are TRBV5-6 and TRBJ1-2; D perhaps matches TRBD1 (6 bases). V lost 2 bases and J 4 bases, leaving 15 bases between the germline ends. The CDR3 sequence is 15 residues long. The germline CDR1 and CDR2 sequences are SGHDT and YYEEEE.

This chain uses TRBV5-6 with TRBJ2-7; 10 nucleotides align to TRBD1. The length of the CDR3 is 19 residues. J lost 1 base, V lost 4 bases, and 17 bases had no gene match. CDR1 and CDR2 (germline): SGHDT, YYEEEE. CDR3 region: CASSRLTSRDRGWSYEQYF. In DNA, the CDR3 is TGTGCCAGCAGCCGGTTGACATCTCGGGACAGGGGCTGGTCCTACGAGCAGTACTTC.

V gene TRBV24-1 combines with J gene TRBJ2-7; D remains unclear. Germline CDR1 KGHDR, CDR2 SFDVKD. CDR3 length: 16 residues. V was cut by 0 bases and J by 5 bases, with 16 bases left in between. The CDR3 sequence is CATSDLHKQLPDEQYF. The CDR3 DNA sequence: TGTGCCACCAGTGATTTGCATAAACAGCTCCCGGACGAGCAGTACTTC.

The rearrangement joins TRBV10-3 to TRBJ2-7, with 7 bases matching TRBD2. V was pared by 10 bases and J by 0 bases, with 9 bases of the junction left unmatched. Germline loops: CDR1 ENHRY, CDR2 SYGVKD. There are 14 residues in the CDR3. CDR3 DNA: TGTGCCACCGAAACTAGCGTAAGCTCCTACGAGCAGTACTTC. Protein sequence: CATETSVSSYEQYF.

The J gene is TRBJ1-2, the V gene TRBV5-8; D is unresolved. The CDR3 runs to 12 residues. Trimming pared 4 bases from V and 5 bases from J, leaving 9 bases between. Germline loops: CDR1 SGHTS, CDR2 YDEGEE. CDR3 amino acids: CASSPAGYGYTF. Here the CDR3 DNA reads TGTGCCAGCAGCCCCGCCGGGTATGGCTACACCTTC.

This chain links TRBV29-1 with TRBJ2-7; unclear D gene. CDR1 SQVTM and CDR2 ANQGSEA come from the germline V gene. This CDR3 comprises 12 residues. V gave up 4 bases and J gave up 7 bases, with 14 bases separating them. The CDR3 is CSVALELREQYF. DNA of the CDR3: TGCAGCGTTGCTCTAGAGCTCCGGGAGCAGTACTTC.

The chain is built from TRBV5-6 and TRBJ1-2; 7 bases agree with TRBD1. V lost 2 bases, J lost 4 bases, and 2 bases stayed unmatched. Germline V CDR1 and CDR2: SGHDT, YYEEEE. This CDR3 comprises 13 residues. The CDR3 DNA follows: TGTGCCAGCAGCTTTTCAGGGGGCTATGGCTACACCTTC. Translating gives CASSFSGGYGYTF.